A single T cell receptor beta chain is shown here with its context. This entry comes from a study of T cell responses to AZD1222 COVID-19 vaccine. Trimming pared 5 bases from V and 4 bases from J, leaving 9 bases between. The CDR3 extends over 13 amino acids. Germline V gives CDR1 MRHNA, CDR2 SNTAGT. Using immunoSEQ multiplex PCR, the repertoire was profiled, and TCRdb retains in-frame clones only, with some absent. Here the sample spans 58,000 or so clones, roughly 84% being singletons. The chain uses TRBV6-4 and TRBJ2-1, with D possibly TRBD2 on 5 matching bases. The source was peripheral blood, collected on day 0 of AZD1222 vaccination. The TCR sequence derives from an adult in good health. CDR3 in DNA: TGTGCCAGCAGTTCGGACTCTTACAATGAGCAGTTCTTC. This sequence encodes CASSSDSYNEQFF.